Below are 13 T cell receptor beta chains sequenced from a single sample in a study of cytomegalovirus exposure and HLA in healthy donors. Both 60 Vbeta primers and 13 Jbeta primers went into the PCR. TCRdb keeps only in-frame clones here, not all; method: immunoSEQ multiplex PCR. The sample includes some 170,000 clones, around three quarters seen only once; the top ten take approximately 2.3%. Specimen: PBMCs. Receptors originate from a man aged 40-55 years in good health and CMV-seronegative.

The chain couples TRBV5-4 to TRBJ2-7; 7 bases map to TRBD2. CDR1 is SGHNT, CDR2 YYREEE, per germline (reference sequence). The J segment lost 6 bases and the V segment lost 1 base, leaving 4 bases of the junction unmatched. This CDR3 is built from 13 residues. The CDR3: CASSLTGGIEQYF. As DNA, the CDR3 is TGTGCCAGCAGCTTGACGGGAGGCATCGAGCAGTACTTC.

The chain recombines TRBV28 with TRBJ2-3; 8 bases map to TRBD1. V shed 10 bases, J shed 2 bases, and the junction held 5 bases outside the gene matches. The CDR3 is made up of 13 amino acids. CDR1 and CDR2 from the germline V gene are MDHEN and SYDVKM. CDR3 nucleotides: TGTGCCACCGACAGGGGAGACACAGATACGCAGTATTTT. This sequence encodes CATDRGDTDTQYF.

This rearrangement joins TRBV27 to TRBJ2-1; 10 positions match TRBD2. This CDR3 region has 16 residues. Germline CDR1 reads MNHEY; CDR2 reads SMNVEV (reference sequence). Trimming removed 5 bases from V and 5 bases from J; junction bases left unmatched: 9. The CDR3 sequence: CASSVTSGRANNEQFF. CDR3 DNA sequence: TGTGCCAGCAGTGTAACAAGCGGGAGGGCAAACAATGAGCAGTTCTTC.

V gene TRBV7-2 combines with J gene TRBJ2-1, with D maybe TRBD2 (6 bases). The CDR3 totals 13 residues. The V end was cut by 0 bases, the J end by 9 bases, with 9 bases between. Germline CDR1 SGHTA, CDR2 FQGNSA. The CDR3 nucleotides are TGTGCCAGCAGCTTAGCTGCGCGGGGTGAGCAGTTCTTC. It codes for CASSLAARGEQFF.

The V call is TRBV29-1, the J call TRBJ1-4, with D hard to call. Germline V gene sequence: CDR1 SQVTM, CDR2 ANQGSEA. Trimming pared 3 bases from V and 5 bases from J, leaving 10 bases between. The CDR3 contains 13 residues. The CDR3 DNA reads as TGCAGCGTTGAGGGGAGTTCCAATGAAAAACTGTTTTTT. As protein: CSVEGSSNEKLFF.

A few counts support this clone. This chain joins TRBV6-6 and TRBJ2-5, with D possibly TRBD1 on 5 matching bases. This CDR3 is 14 amino acids long. V was shortened by 2 bases and J by 2 bases, with 9 bases between the two germline ends. Germline V gene data show CDR1 as MNHNY and CDR2 as SVGAGI (reference sequence). The CDR3 DNA reads TGTGCCAGCAGTTACGCGACAGCGCAAGAGACCCAGTACTTC. Translated, it gives CASSYATAQETQYF.

The V and J genes are TRBV7-6 and TRBJ1-1; 9 bases line up with TRBD1. The germline V gene has CDR1 SGHVS and CDR2 FNYEAQ. Germline trimming cut 5 bases from V and 6 bases from J; bases unmatched to any gene: 4. This CDR3 is built from 13 residues. The CDR3 DNA reads as TGTGCCAGCAGCGAGGGACAGGGCGCTGAAGCTTTCTTT. Translation: CASSEGQGAEAFF. The whole variable domain, remainder taken from reference TRBV7-6 and TRBJ1-1, is GAGVSQSPRYKVTKRGQDVALRCDPISGHVSLYWYRQALGQGPEFLTYFNYEAQQDKSGLPNDRFSAERPEGSISTLTIQRTEQRDSAMYRCASSEGQGAEAFFGQGTRLTVV.

V usage is TRBV6-1 and J usage is TRBJ1-4; TRBD1 matches at 9 bases. The germline V gene has CDR1 MNHNS and CDR2 SASEGT. Losses at the gene ends were 3 bases for V and 0 bases for J; bases not matched to a gene: 5. This CDR3 comprises 17 residues. In DNA form, the CDR3 reads TGTGCCAGCAGTGATGTGACAGGGGGAACAACTAATGAAAAACTGTTTTTT. It translates to CASSDVTGGTTNEKLFF.

In its sample, this clone was seen a few times. The chain has TRBV6-6 and TRBJ2-1; 8 nucleotides agree with TRBD2. V was clipped by 6 bases and J by 2 bases; unmatched bases: 9. In germline, CDR1 is MNHNY, CDR2 SVGAGI (reference sequence). This CDR3 is built from 16 residues. CDR3 in amino acids: CASSDPGLETYNEQFF. As DNA, the CDR3 is TGTGCCAGCAGCGATCCGGGACTAGAGACCTACAATGAGCAGTTCTTC.

Remarks on this clone: One end of the junction varies from germline; a read error may be responsible. The chain combines TRBV7-9 with TRBJ2-7, with D perhaps matching TRBD2 (6 bases). The length of the CDR3 is 14 residues. Germline V gene lookup returns CDR1 SEHNR and CDR2 FQNEAQ (reference sequence). The DNA of the CDR3 is TGTTCCAGCAGGGTGGGAGGAGGTCCTTACGAGCAGTACTTC. As protein: CSSRVGGGPYEQYF.

The chain carries TRBV30 and TRBJ2-3; TRBD1 matches 8 bases. The germline gives CDR1 GTSNPN, CDR2 SVGIG (reference sequence). The J segment lost 1 base and the V segment lost 0 bases, leaving 6 bases of the junction unmatched. The CDR3 consists of 16 residues. The CDR3 coding sequence is TGTGCCTGGAGTGTACCAGGGGGCCAAGGCACAGATACGCAGTATTTT. Residues: CAWSVPGGQGTDTQYF.

The chain carries TRBV11-2 and TRBJ1-2, with 7 nucleotides matching TRBD1. Germline V gives CDR1 SGHAT, CDR2 FQNNGV. J lost 6 bases, V lost 3 bases, and 10 bases had no gene match. There are 15 residues in the CDR3. CDR3 region: CASSFSDRVNHGYTF. The CDR3 DNA follows: TGTGCCAGCAGCTTCTCTGACAGGGTAAATCATGGCTACACCTTC.

This clone was detected a few times. The gene calls are TRBV10-1 and TRBJ2-7; D possibly corresponds to TRBD2 (6 bases). The CDR3 is 12 residues long. Germline CDR1 WNHNN, CDR2 SYGVQD (reference sequence). The germline V and J ends were trimmed by 6 bases and 4 bases, with 10 bases remaining between them. This CDR3 is CASRSGGYEQYF. CDR3 nucleotide sequence: TGCGCCAGCAGGTCCGGGGGATACGAGCAGTACTTC.